These T cell receptor beta chains were read from a single sample in a study of CD8 T cells in Susac syndrome. TCRdb fed the immunoSEQ multiplex PCR reads into MiXCR, producing one record per CDR3 protein. The sample includes roughly 200,000 distinct CDR3 sequences, approximately 95% seen only once; the top ten take approximately 0.082%. Sequencing was performed on CD4+ T cells from PBMCs. The source of these receptors is a human donor with multiple sclerosis. The CDR3 runs from the conserved cysteine through the conserved F or W. D genes are given only for firm matches. Where a row states a size, it is once, few, many or the class of an expanded clone; other rows omit it.

len	d_gene	v_gene	abundance	j_gene	CDR3aa	CDR3nt
13	NA	TRBV19	NA	TRBJ1-6	CATSVLNNSPLHF	TGTGCCACCTCGGTGCTCAACAATTCACCCCTCCACTTT
12	NA	TRBV30	NA	TRBJ2-5	CAWGLGLETQYF	TGTGCCTGGGGATTAGGATTAGAGACCCAGTACTTC
14	NA	TRBV2	NA	TRBJ2-6	CATLFEAGANVLTF	TGTGCCACCCTGTTCGAAGCAGGGGCCAACGTCCTGACTTTC
12	NA	TRBV12-3/TRBV12-4	NA	TRBJ1-2	CASSSPRSGYTF	TGTGCCAGCAGTTCCCCGCGGAGCGGCTACACCTTC
16	NA	TRBV5-1	NA	TRBJ2-1	CASSPRPQGSYNEQFF	TGCGCCAGCAGCCCTCGGCCGCAGGGGTCCTACAATGAGCAGTTCTTC
15	NA	TRBV7-7	NA	TRBJ2-5	CASSLGRGTRETQYF	TGTGCTAGCAGCCTGGGGCGGGGTACGAGGGAGACCCAGTACTTC
16	TRBD1	TRBV20-1	NA	TRBJ2-1	CSASDGTALSYNEQFF	TGCAGTGCTAGCGACGGGACAGCCCTCTCCTACAATGAGCAGTTCTTC
13	NA	TRBV15	NA	TRBJ2-2	CATSTRGPGELFF	TGTGCCACCAGCACGCGGGGACCCGGGGAGCTGTTTTTT
14	NA	TRBV2	NA	TRBJ1-4	CASSETLQNEKLFF	TGTGCCAGCAGTGAAACTCTCCAAAATGAAAAACTGTTTTTT
15	NA	TRBV20-1	NA	TRBJ2-5	CSARDPFNSGETQYF	TGCAGTGCTAGAGATCCGTTTAACTCCGGGGAGACCCAGTACTTC
16	TRBD2	TRBV12-3/TRBV12-4	NA	TRBJ2-4	CASSFPGLAGKNIQYF	TGTGCCAGCAGTTTCCCGGGACTAGCGGGGAAAAACATTCAGTACTTC
15	NA	TRBV30	NA	TRBJ1-1	CAWSRVSGGRTEAFF	TGTGCCTGGAGTAGGGTCAGCGGGGGAAGAACTGAAGCTTTCTTT
13	TRBD2	TRBV20-1	NA	TRBJ2-3	CSARLAGRDTQYF	TGCAGTGCTAGACTAGCGGGGAGAGATACGCAGTATTTT
15	NA	TRBV7-2	NA	TRBJ2-1	CASSLGGPTSNEQFF	TGTGCCAGCAGCTTAGGGGGCCCAACTAGCAATGAGCAGTTCTTC
14	TRBD1	TRBV9	once	TRBJ1-5	CASSVGDRYQPQHF	TGTGCCAGCAGCGTAGGGGACAGATATCAGCCCCAGCATTTT